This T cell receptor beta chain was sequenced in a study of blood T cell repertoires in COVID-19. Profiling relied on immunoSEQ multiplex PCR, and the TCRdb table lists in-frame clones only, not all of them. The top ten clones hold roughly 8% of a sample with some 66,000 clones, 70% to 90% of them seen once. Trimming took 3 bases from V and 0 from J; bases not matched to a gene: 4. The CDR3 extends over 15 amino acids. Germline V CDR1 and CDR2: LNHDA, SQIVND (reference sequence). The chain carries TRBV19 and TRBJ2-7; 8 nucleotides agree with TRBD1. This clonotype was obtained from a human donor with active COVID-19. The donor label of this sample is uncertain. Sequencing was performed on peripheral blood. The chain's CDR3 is CASSIGQGGSYEQYF. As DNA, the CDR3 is TGTGCCAGTAGTATCGGACAGGGAGGCTCCTACGAGCAGTACTTC.